At least ten counts were recorded for the clone carrying this T cell receptor (beta chain). This sample stems from a study of response to subunit inactivated influenza vaccine. From the RT-PCR reads, TCRdb called clonotypes with MiXCR, one entry per CDR3 protein. The sample shows 500,000 to 600,000 distinct CDR3 sequences, less than 10% of them seen only once. CDR1 is SGHVS, CDR2 FNYEAQ, per germline. This CDR3 has 12 residues. V lost 1 base and J 13 bases, leaving 13 bases between the germline ends. The chain has TRBV7-6 and TRBJ1-1; a weak D match, TRBD1 (6 bases). The source is a man in his fifties or sixties who received an inactivated influenza vaccine. This sample comprised PBMCs from blood, obtained around 25 months after vaccination. As DNA, the CDR3 is TGTGCCAGCAGCTTAGACAGGGAGAAGCTTTTCTTT. Its protein product is CASSLDREKLFF.